These 23 T cell receptor beta chains were sequenced from one sample in a study of T cells in Graves' hyperthyroidism and ophthalmopathy. Amplification yielded TCR beta CDR3 regions, with RNA transcripts as the source. TCR CDR3 regions were first amplified by RT-PCR with HTBI primers. TCRdb processed the multiplex PCR reads anew with MiXCR; each CDR3 protein has one entry. This sample has around 350,000 distinct CDR3 sequences, with approximately 16% found just once. Sequenced: blood. Receptors originate from a woman in her fifties or sixties with Graves' ophthalmopathy.

This clonotype occurred a few times. The junction and the germline gene differ at one end; a read error may be behind it. This sequence joins TRBV5-1 and TRBJ1-4, with no clear D. The V gene's germline CDR1 is SGHRS and CDR2 YFSETQ. The CDR3 totals 15 residues. The CDR3 is CASSSSKGSNEKLFF. For the CDR3, the DNA is TGTGCCAGCAGCTCGTCAAAGGGTTCTAATGAAAAACTGTTTTTT.

The rearrangement uses TRBV19 and TRBJ2-1; 8 positions agree with TRBD1. The trim removed 3 bases at V and 5 bases at J, leaving 6 bases unmatched. There are 15 residues in the CDR3. Germline V CDR1 and CDR2: LNHDA, SQIVND (reference sequence). The CDR3: CASSIVGTGHNEQFF. In DNA form, the CDR3 reads TGTGCCAGTAGTATCGTCGGGACAGGCCACAATGAGCAGTTCTTC.

This clonotype was seen many times. The V and J genes are TRBV5-1 and TRBJ2-5, with D possibly TRBD2 on 6 matching bases. Per germline, CDR1 SGHRS and CDR2 YFSETQ. The CDR3 runs 16 residues. V lost 1 base and J lost 5, with 18 bases in between. The CDR3 DNA reads TGCGCCAGCAGCTTGACCCCGGAGGGCCGCTGGGAGACCCAGTACTTC. Translation: CASSLTPEGRWETQYF.

This clonotype was detected ten times or more. The V call is TRBV11-2, the J call TRBJ2-1; 7 positions agree with TRBD2. Germline CDR1 and CDR2: SGHAT and FQNNGV. V trimming: 1 base; J trimming: 8 bases; junction bases outside the gene matches: 11. The CDR3 consists of 16 residues. The CDR3 nucleotides read TGTGCCAGCAGCTTAGGTCGTCAGGGACTACGATATGAGCAGTTCTTC. Amino acid sequence: CASSLGRQGLRYEQFF.

This clonotype was observed a few times. V gene TRBV2 combines with J gene TRBJ1-5; 10 positions match TRBD1. CDR1 and CDR2 (germline): SNHLY, FYNNEI. V lost 7 bases, J lost 3 bases, and 6 bases stayed unmatched. The CDR3 contains 15 residues. The CDR3 coding sequence is TGTGCCAGCAACCGGGACAGGGGACACAATCAGCCCCAGCATTTT. Its protein product is CASNRDRGHNQPQHF. Full variable domain (remainder filled in from reference TRBV2 and TRBJ1-5): EPEVTQTPSHQVTQMGQEVILRCVPISNHLYFYWYRQILGQKVEFLVSFYNNEISEKSEIFDDQFSVERPDGSNFTLKIRSTKLEDSAMYFCASNRDRGHNQPQHFGDGTRLSIL.

This clonotype was seen ten or more times. This chain joins TRBV28 and TRBJ2-1, with D possibly matching TRBD2 (6 bases). The V and J ends lost 4 bases and 4 bases respectively, with 14 bases between them. This CDR3 contains 15 residues. Germline V lookup: CDR1 MDHEN, CDR2 SYDVKM. This chain's CDR3 is CASSYRGVGYNEQFF. The CDR3 DNA follows: TGTGCCAGCAGTTATCGCGGGGTAGGGTACAATGAGCAGTTCTTC.

At least ten counts were recorded for this clonotype. CDR3: CASSQGTSKVPQYF. Here the CDR3 DNA reads TGTGCCAGCAGCCAGGGGACTAGCAAGGTTCCGCAGTATTTT. The J gene is TRBJ2-3, the V gene TRBV3-1, with 9 bases lining up with TRBD2. This CDR3 contains 14 residues. Germline loops: CDR1 LGHDT, CDR2 YNNKEL (reference sequence). V lost 3 bases and J lost 10; bases outside the gene matches: 8.

This clonotype appeared many times. The chain carries TRBV29-1 and TRBJ2-1; TRBD2 matches at 10 bases. J was trimmed by 4 bases and V by 1 base; bases with no gene match: 7. The length of the CDR3 is 16 residues. CDR1 and CDR2 (germline): SQVTM, ANQGSEA. As DNA, the CDR3 is TGCAGCGTTGAAGGGGCTAGCGGGGGCGTTTACAATGAGCAGTTCTTC. Translation: CSVEGASGGVYNEQFF.

The table lists this clonotype with a few counts. One junction end does not reproduce the germline sequence, and a read error may be involved. The rearrangement uses TRBV28 and TRBJ2-7, with a possible D match to TRBD2 (6 bases). Looked up from germline, CDR1 is MDHEN and CDR2 is SYDVKM. The CDR3 length is 15 residues. The CDR3 DNA reads TGTGCCAGCAGTTTAGGAGGGGCGAGCTCCTACGAGCAGCACTTC. It encodes CASSLGGASSYEQHF. Supplemented by reference TRBV28 and TRBJ2-7, the full variable domain reads DVKVTQSSRYLVKRTGEKVFLECVQDMDHENMFWYRQDPGLGLRLIYFSYDVKMKEKGDIPEGYSVSREKKERFSLILESASTNQTSMYLCASSLGGASSYEQHFGPGTRLTVT.

This clonotype was counted many times. The chain combines TRBV12-3 or TRBV12-4 with TRBJ2-3; TRBD1 matches at 10 bases. The CDR3 runs 16 residues. The V segment lost 5 bases and the J segment 3 bases; nucleotides outside the gene matches: 8. The CDR3 region is CASSPRTGGLTDTQYF. The CDR3 DNA sequence: TGTGCCAGCAGTCCCCGGACAGGGGGTTTGACAGATACGCAGTATTTT.

This clonotype came up many times. The chain uses TRBV30 and TRBJ1-1; tentative D call: TRBD1 (5 bases). V was cut by 3 bases and J by 2 bases, with 10 bases left in between. The CDR3 runs 13 residues. CDR1 and CDR2 (germline): GTSNPN, SVGIG (reference sequence). The CDR3 loop is CAWSLQANTEAFF. CDR3 in DNA: TGTGCCTGGAGCCTACAGGCAAACACTGAAGCTTTCTTT.

This clonotype was seen only a few times. V gene TRBV5-1 combines with J gene TRBJ1-2; 9 bases are a match to TRBD1. The V gene end was trimmed by 4 bases and the J gene end by 4 bases; junction bases not matched to a gene: 8. The CDR3 runs 15 residues. Germline V gives CDR1 SGHRS, CDR2 YFSETQ. The CDR3 here is CASSTGTGWTYGYTF. The DNA for the CDR3 is TGCGCCAGCAGCACCGGGACAGGGTGGACCTATGGCTACACCTTC.

The gene calls are TRBV5-4 and TRBJ2-7, with D possibly being TRBD2 (6 bases). This CDR3 region has 14 residues. Per germline, CDR1 SGHNT and CDR2 YYREEE (reference sequence). V was trimmed by 2 bases and J by 5 bases, leaving 14 bases between them. CDR3 protein: CASSFSGVGNEQYF. The CDR3 nucleotides are TGTGCCAGCAGCTTCTCGGGGGTTGGTAACGAGCAGTACTTC.

The rearrangement joins TRBV9 to TRBJ2-1; weak D call: TRBD2 (5 bases). CDR1 is SGDLS, CDR2 YYNGEE, per germline. The CDR3 runs to 15 residues. Trimming left V 2 bases short and J 6 bases short, with 15 bases between. CDR3 sequence: CASSVSGRFLNEQFF. CDR3 nucleotides: TGTGCCAGCAGCGTTAGTGGGAGATTCCTCAATGAGCAGTTCTTC.

This clonotype has at least ten counts. In DNA form, the CDR3 reads TGCGCCAGCAGCGCGGGGACTAGCGGGAAAGAGACCCAGTACTTC. This encodes CASSAGTSGKETQYF. V usage is TRBV5-1 and J usage is TRBJ2-5; 13 bases match TRBD2. The CDR3 is 15 residues long. Trimming cost V 4 bases and J 3 bases; bases outside gene matches: 3. Germline V gene data show CDR1 as SGHRS and CDR2 as YFSETQ.

The chain couples TRBV6-1 to TRBJ1-4, with 7 bases matching TRBD1. The CDR3 loop spans 16 amino acids. Germline V CDR1 and CDR2: MNHNS, SASEGT. J gave up 4 bases and V 5 bases, and 10 bases lay outside the gene matches. The CDR3 reads CASSSTGAGNNEKLFF. The CDR3 DNA reads TGTGCCAGCAGTTCCACAGGGGCGGGGAATAATGAAAAACTGTTTTTT.

The table lists this clonotype with many counts. This sequence joins TRBV11-2 and TRBJ2-3; D call uncertain. Germline V CDR1 and CDR2: SGHAT, FQNNGV. V lost 0 bases and J 5 bases, leaving 9 bases between the germline ends. The CDR3 is 14 amino acids. The CDR3 DNA is TGTGCCAGCAGCTTAGAACTACTCGGAGATACGCAGTATTTT. It specifies CASSLELLGDTQYF.

The V and J genes are TRBV20-1 and TRBJ2-1; D gene uncertain. V was shortened by 0 bases and J by 8 bases, with 11 bases between the two germline ends. Germline V gene lookup returns CDR1 DFQATT and CDR2 SNEGSKA (reference sequence). This CDR3 has 13 residues. The CDR3 region is CSARDNRADEQFF. The CDR3 DNA sequence: TGCAGTGCTAGAGATAACCGGGCCGATGAGCAGTTCTTC.

The rearrangement links TRBV2 to TRBJ1-6; TRBD1 is a possible D gene (5 bases). Germline CDR1 and CDR2: SNHLY and FYNNEI. V was pared by 1 base and J by 0 bases, with 13 bases between. The CDR3 spans 18 residues. The CDR3 is CASSEGLGLGSYNSPLHF. As DNA, the CDR3 is TGTGCCAGCAGTGAAGGGCTGGGGCTGGGCTCCTATAATTCACCCCTCCACTTT.

This clonotype was picked up many times. The chain combines TRBV30 with TRBJ2-7; D ambiguous. Trimming took off 1 base at V and 4 bases at J, with 8 bases between the two ends. Germline loops: CDR1 GTSNPN, CDR2 SVGIG (reference sequence). CDR3 size: 12 residues. The CDR3 DNA sequence: TGTGCCTGGAGTGAGACTCGTTACGAGCAGTACTTC. Translated, it gives CAWSETRYEQYF.

Ten or more counts support this clonotype. The chain employs TRBV24-1 and TRBJ2-2; D not resolved. The CDR3 has 12 amino acids. Trimming removed 5 bases at V and 6 bases at J, with 6 bases between. Germline V gene sequence: CDR1 KGHDR, CDR2 SFDVKD. The CDR3 here is CATSGISGELFF. CDR3 DNA sequence: TGTGCCACCAGTGGCATCTCCGGGGAGCTGTTTTTT.

Ten or more counts support this clonotype. The CDR3 loop reads CASSFLYREYEQYF. DNA of the CDR3: TGTGCCAGCAGCTTTCTCTACAGGGAGTACGAGCAGTACTTC. V is TRBV7-2 and J is TRBJ2-7, with D perhaps matching TRBD1 (6 bases). CDR3 length: 14 residues. Trimming removed 3 bases at V and 4 bases at J, with 13 bases between. The germline V gene has CDR1 SGHTA and CDR2 FQGNSA. Variable domain in full (rest from reference TRBV7-2 and TRBJ2-7): GAGVSQSPSNKVTEKGKDVELRCDPISGHTALYWYRQSLGQGLEFLIYFQGNSAPDKSGLPSDRFSAERTGGSVSTLTIQRTQQEDSAVYLCASSFLYREYEQYFGPGTRLTVT.

This clonotype was observed many times. The genes are TRBV20-1 and TRBJ2-7; D call uncertain. The CDR3 runs to 15 residues. Germline loops: CDR1 DFQATT, CDR2 SNEGSKA (reference sequence). The ends were cut back, 3 bases at V and 1 base at J, with 16 bases in the middle. As DNA, the CDR3 is TGCAGTGCTAGCCCCGCGAGGCGCCAATCCTACGAGCAGTACTTC. Amino acids: CSASPARRQSYEQYF.